Below, 30 T cell receptor beta chains from the same sample are listed, as sequenced in a study of cytotoxic CD8 clonotypes in ibrutinib-treated CLL (dated by TCRdb to the early 2020s). Libraries were built with the immunoSEQ multiplex PCR assay. This is the immuneACCESS table as TCRdb keeps it, with only in-frame sequences that have V and J called. A part of the clones is gone; compared with another copy, unresolved V genes explain less than half, and the rest is unexplained. The sample includes about 140,000 clones, with 80% observed a single time. The ten largest clones capture 7.5% to 8% of the sample. Sequenced material: PBMCs, taken after 36 months of ibrutinib treatment. The receptor source for this set is a human donor with chronic lymphocytic leukemia.

DNA of the CDR3: TGTGCCAGCAGTTACTCCGGGCGGGAGGGCCCTACGCAGTATTTT. This sequence encodes CASSYSGREGPTQYF. V usage is TRBV6-5 and J usage is TRBJ2-3; 9 positions agree with TRBD2. Germline V lookup: CDR1 MNHEY, CDR2 SVGAGI. The V and J ends lost 0 bases and 8 bases, in that order; junction bases with no gene match: 6. The CDR3 runs to 15 residues.

The count of this clone is one. The chain combines TRBV5-1 with TRBJ2-7; 9 positions agree with TRBD2. Germline V lookup: CDR1 SGHRS, CDR2 YFSETQ. The CDR3 consists of 16 residues. J gave up 0 bases and V 0 bases, and 4 bases lay outside the gene matches. CDR3 nucleotide sequence: TGCGCCAGCAGCTTGGGAGGACTAGCGTCCTCCTACGAGCAGTACTTC. Encoded protein: CASSLGGLASSYEQYF.

The chain links TRBV15 to TRBJ2-1; TRBD2 aligns across 8 bases. This CDR3 comprises 18 residues. Trimming took 1 base from V and 4 from J; bases not matched to a gene: 12. Germline V gene data show CDR1 as LNHNV and CDR2 as YYDKDF (reference sequence). CDR3 in amino acids: CATSRALNRLAKYNEQFF. The CDR3 DNA reads TGTGCCACCAGCAGAGCGTTAAACCGACTAGCGAAGTACAATGAGCAGTTCTTC.

The J gene is TRBJ1-2, the V gene TRBV6-1; the D is unclear. From germline, CDR1 is MNHNS and CDR2 SASEGT. CDR3 length equals 12 residues. V was shortened by 3 bases and J by 9 bases, with 11 bases between the two germline ends. CDR3 in amino acids: CASSDRRRSYTF. The CDR3 bases are TGTGCCAGCAGTGACCGACGGAGGAGCTACACCTTC.

This chain uses TRBV18 with TRBJ2-7; D assignment may be TRBD1 or TRBD2 (5 bases each). V gave up 5 bases and J gave up 2 bases, with 13 bases separating them. CDR1 and CDR2 from the germline V gene are KGHSH and LQKENI. The length of the CDR3 is 14 residues. DNA for the CDR3: TGTGCCAGCTCAGCCCGGGACGGTACCTACGAGCAGTACTTC. Its protein product is CASSARDGTYEQYF.

The rearrangement uses TRBV7-6 and TRBJ1-2, with 8 positions matching TRBD1. The CDR3 totals 13 residues. Trimming took 5 bases from V and 8 from J; bases not matched to a gene: 7. Germline V gene data show CDR1 as SGHVS and CDR2 as FNYEAQ. CDR3 sequence: CASSKDRVGGYTF. CDR3 sequence (DNA): TGTGCCAGCAGCAAGGACAGGGTGGGAGGCTACACCTTC.

This chain connects TRBV6-5 to TRBJ1-5; a possible D gene is TRBD1 (5 bases). The germline V and J ends were trimmed by 7 bases and 3 bases, with 13 bases remaining between them. Germline values: CDR1 MNHEY, CDR2 SVGAGI. The CDR3 consists of 14 residues. The CDR3 DNA reads TGTGCCAGCAAAACAGGACAAAACAATCAGCCCCAGCATTTT. This codes for CASKTGQNNQPQHF.

CDR3 residues: CASSLDGREKLFF. In DNA, the CDR3 is TGTGCCAGCAGCTTAGATGGACGTGAAAAACTGTTTTTT. The V and J genes are TRBV11-2 and TRBJ1-4; D gene ambiguous. Germline V CDR1 and CDR2: SGHAT, FQNNGV. The CDR3 spans 13 residues. V was cut by 0 bases and J by 7 bases, with 6 bases left in between.

The rearrangement joins TRBV2 to TRBJ2-4, with D possibly being TRBD2 (5 bases). CDR1 SNHLY and CDR2 FYNNEI come from the germline V gene. This CDR3 is 14 amino acids long. Trimming stripped 4 bases from V and 3 bases from J, with 10 bases between. CDR3 DNA: TGTGCCAGCAGTGCGGGGTTCGTCAAAAACATTCAGTACTTC. This gives the protein CASSAGFVKNIQYF. Using reference TRBV2 and TRBJ2-4 for the parts outside the CDR3, the full variable domain is EPEVTQTPSHQVTQMGQEVILRCVPISNHLYFYWYRQILGQKVEFLVSFYNNEISEKSEIFDDQFSVERPDGSNFTLKIRSTKLEDSAMYFCASSAGFVKNIQYFGAGTRLSVL.

This chain joins TRBV5-1 and TRBJ2-3; no clear D gene. The CDR3 consists of 14 residues. V lost 3 bases, J lost 4 bases, and 12 bases lay in between. Germline V lookup: CDR1 SGHRS, CDR2 YFSETQ. CDR3 sequence (DNA): TGCGCCAGCAGCTCGCAGGTCGGCGCAGATACGCAGTATTTT. It encodes CASSSQVGADTQYF.

This clone has a handful of counts. The V gene is TRBV6-1, the J gene TRBJ1-2; D might be TRBD1 (5 bases). Trimming removed 4 bases from V and 0 bases from J, with 9 bases in between. The CDR3 runs 14 residues. Germline V gives CDR1 MNHNS, CDR2 SASEGT. The CDR3 sequence is CASSGWGSNYGYTF. The CDR3 DNA reads as TGTGCCAGCAGTGGGTGGGGCTCTAACTATGGCTACACCTTC.

V usage is TRBV28 and J usage is TRBJ1-5; D gene uncertain. The ends were cut back, 1 base at V and 3 bases at J, with 7 bases in the middle. Germline CDR1 reads MDHEN; CDR2 reads SYDVKM. The CDR3 contains 14 residues. The DNA of the CDR3 is TGTGCCAGCAGTTTATTCCGGAACAATCAGCCCCAGCATTTT. This sequence encodes CASSLFRNNQPQHF.

The chain couples TRBV10-1 to TRBJ2-7; TRBD2 agrees at 8 bases. V shed 0 bases, J shed 12 bases, and the junction held 16 bases outside the gene matches. Germline-derived CDR1 and CDR2 are WNHNN and SYGVQD (reference sequence). The length of the CDR3 is 16 residues. CDR3 sequence (DNA): TGCGCCAGCAGTGAGTCACGGCAAGCGGGGGTCTGGGGTTTGTACTTC. This encodes CASSESRQAGVWGLYF.

This clone was detected once. The chain links TRBV27 to TRBJ2-7; 8 bases align to TRBD2. With V trimmed by 4 bases and J by 2 bases, 4 bases remained unmatched. Germline CDR1 MNHEY, CDR2 SMNVEV (reference sequence). The CDR3 spans 14 residues. For the CDR3, the DNA is TGTGCCAGCAGTTACCGGGGGGGCACCTACGAGCAGTACTTC. Translation gives CASSYRGGTYEQYF.

This clone was observed once. The CDR3 DNA follows: TGTGCCAGCAGCTTAGGGAACTATGGCTACACCTTC. Translation: CASSLGNYGYTF. V and J are TRBV11-2 and TRBJ1-2; no reliable D call. V lost 1 base and J lost 2, with 2 bases in between. CDR1 and CDR2 (germline): SGHAT, FQNNGV. The CDR3 totals 12 residues.

The chain combines TRBV6-1 with TRBJ2-7; 10 bases align to TRBD2. Per the germline V gene, CDR1 is MNHNS and CDR2 is SASEGT. CDR3 length equals 16 residues. With 2 bases clipped from V and 4 bases from J, the junction kept 8 bases outside the gene matches. The CDR3 region is CASSELSGRAGYEQYF. In nucleotides, the CDR3 is TGTGCCAGCAGTGAACTGAGCGGGAGGGCCGGGTACGAGCAGTACTTC.

V and J are TRBV6-1 and TRBJ2-1; D possibly corresponds to TRBD2 (5 bases). V was trimmed by 5 bases and J by 8 bases, leaving 13 bases between them. The CDR3 covers 13 residues. Germline CDR1 is MNHNS and CDR2 is SASEGT. The CDR3 region is CASSTGYQDEQFF. The CDR3 DNA sequence: TGTGCCAGCAGTACGGGGTATCAGGATGAGCAGTTCTTC.

The J gene is TRBJ1-1, the V gene TRBV19; D not certain. The CDR3 consists of 11 residues. The V gene lost 6 bases and the J gene lost 1 base, with 3 bases spanning the gap. The germline gives CDR1 LNHDA, CDR2 SQIVND (reference sequence). The DNA for the CDR3 is TGTGCCAGTAGAAGGAACACTGAAGCTTTCTTT. Translated: CASRRNTEAFF.

There are many counts of this clone. This chain joins TRBV5-5 and TRBJ1-5, with 9 bases that match TRBD1. The germline V gene has CDR1 SGHKS and CDR2 YYEKEE (reference sequence). V shed 4 bases, J shed 5 bases, and the junction held 4 bases outside the gene matches. The CDR3 length is 14 residues. The CDR3 spells CASSLRTGDQPQHF. The CDR3 DNA is TGTGCCAGCAGCCTAAGGACAGGGGATCAGCCCCAGCATTTT. Combining the CDR3 with reference TRBV5-5 and TRBJ1-5 gives the whole variable domain DAGVTQSPTHLIKTRGQQVTLRCSPISGHKSVSWYQQVLGQGPQFIFQYYEKEERGRGNFPDRFSARQFPNYSSELNVNALLLGDSALYLCASSLRTGDQPQHFGDGTRLSIL.

This sequence joins TRBV5-5 and TRBJ1-1, with 12 bases aligning to TRBD1. Trimming removed 0 bases from V and 5 bases from J; junction bases left unmatched: 8. This CDR3 is 17 amino acids long. Looked up from germline, CDR1 is SGHKS and CDR2 is YYEKEE (reference sequence). CDR3 amino acids: CASSLDPGQGALTEAFF. CDR3 coding DNA: TGTGCCAGCAGCTTGGACCCGGGACAGGGGGCTTTAACTGAAGCTTTCTTT.

The J gene is TRBJ2-1, the V gene TRBV6-5; D is perhaps TRBD1 (5 bases). The CDR3 totals 15 residues. Germline values: CDR1 MNHEY, CDR2 SVGAGI. V lost 4 bases and J lost 0, with 10 bases in between. CDR3 residues: CASSSQVPSYNEQFF. The CDR3 region has the DNA TGTGCCAGCAGTTCACAGGTCCCCTCCTACAATGAGCAGTTCTTC.

V usage is TRBV5-1 and J usage is TRBJ2-2; perhaps D is TRBD1 or TRBD2 (5 bases each). From germline, CDR1 is SGHRS and CDR2 YFSETQ. The V end lost 0 bases, the J end lost 1 base, and 10 bases lay between the germline ends. The CDR3 is 16 amino acids. CDR3 loop: CASSLVGAGNTGELFF. The CDR3 DNA follows: TGCGCCAGCAGCTTGGTTGGGGCGGGGAACACCGGGGAGCTGTTTTTT.

V is TRBV9 and J is TRBJ1-3; tentatively, D is TRBD1 (5 bases). CDR3 length: 11 residues. V was pared by 5 bases and J by 14 bases, with 14 bases between. CDR1 is SGDLS, CDR2 YYNGEE, per germline. CDR3 amino acids: CASRGEPRLYF. CDR3 DNA sequence: TGTGCCAGCAGGGGGGAACCACGGCTATATTTT.

This rearrangement joins TRBV7-9 to TRBJ2-2, with 12 bases matching TRBD1. Germline CDR1 and CDR2: SEHNR and FQNEAQ (reference sequence). This CDR3 is built from 18 residues. The V gene end was trimmed by 5 bases and the J gene end by 5 bases; junction bases not matched to a gene: 12. CDR3 loop: CASSLYRDRGRWTGELFF. The CDR3 DNA sequence: TGTGCCAGCAGCCTATATCGGGACAGGGGGCGGTGGACCGGGGAGCTGTTTTTT.

Only one count was recorded for this clone. The V call is TRBV30, the J call TRBJ2-3; 8 bases line up with TRBD2. The V gene end was trimmed by 2 bases and the J gene end by 4 bases; junction bases not matched to a gene: 5. The germline CDR1 and CDR2 sequences are GTSNPN and SVGIG (reference sequence). This CDR3 spans 14 amino acids. The CDR3 reads CAWSFAGGPDTQYF. CDR3 in DNA: TGTGCCTGGAGTTTCGCGGGGGGCCCAGATACGCAGTATTTT.

The chain joins TRBV29-1 to TRBJ2-1; TRBD1 or TRBD2 may be the D gene (5 bases each). There are 17 residues in the CDR3. V lost 8 bases, J lost 5 bases, and 28 bases lay in between. CDR1 and CDR2 (germline): SQVTM, ANQGSEA. CDR3 bases: TGCAGCTCTACAAGTCCCCTGTACGGGACGTCAAACAATGAGCAGTTCTTC. It yields the protein CSSTSPLYGTSNNEQFF.

The chain links TRBV9 to TRBJ2-3; D call uncertain. The ends were cut back, 4 bases at V and 2 bases at J, with 5 bases in the middle. Germline lookup yields CDR1 SGDLS and CDR2 YYNGEE. The CDR3 loop spans 12 amino acids. The CDR3 DNA follows: TGTGCCAGCAGCCGTCTCACAGATACGCAGTATTTT. Encoded protein: CASSRLTDTQYF.

A note on this clone: Sequence at one end of the junction differs from germline and may be a read error. This chain links TRBV4-1 with TRBJ2-5; 10 bases are a match to TRBD2. The CDR3 extends over 15 amino acids. Germline V gene data show CDR1 as MGHRA and CDR2 as YSYEKL. CDR3 coding DNA: TGTGCCAGCAGCTTACAAGCGGGGGGGCGGCAGACCCAGTACTTC. It codes for CASSLQAGGRQTQYF.

The gene calls are TRBV27 and TRBJ1-2, with 10 positions matching TRBD1. V lost 4 bases, J lost 4 bases, and 3 bases stayed unmatched. From germline, CDR1 is MNHEY and CDR2 SMNVEV (reference sequence). This CDR3 has 14 residues. The CDR3 loop is CASSSGQGSYGYTF. As DNA, the CDR3 is TGTGCCAGCAGTTCGGGACAGGGGTCCTATGGCTACACCTTC.

The CDR3 spells CASSFDRGWNQPQHF. CDR3 nucleotides: TGTGCCAGCAGTTTTGACAGGGGTTGGAATCAGCCCCAGCATTTT. The gene calls are TRBV2 and TRBJ1-5; 8 bases align to TRBD1. This CDR3 has 15 residues. J lost 4 bases, V lost 5 bases, and 7 bases had no gene match. The germline V gene encodes CDR1 SNHLY and CDR2 FYNNEI.